This T cell receptor beta chain was documented in a study of blood T cells in healthy people across ages (dated by TCRdb to between 2014 and 2016). Looking at the study overall: In model experiments, template switching captured roughly one uniquely barcoded TCR beta cDNA molecule for every two T cells. Using deep sequencing normalized with unique cDNA molecular identifiers, the study measured how TCR beta repertoire diversity changes with age. Four age groups were formed from the donors: young (average approximately 15 years), middle-aged (approximately 39), aged (about 68) and long-lived (more than 75). To avoid experimental bias, donors of different ages were spread randomly across the sequencing lanes. For two donors (one aged 18 to 29 and one aged 80 or older), the study analyzed two additional independent replicas of 1 million unique cDNA reads from the same blood draw. Summary of the overall study and its limitations: Bulk unsorted PBMC profiling prevented conclusive comparison of naive and antigen-experienced compartments. The CMV infection status of donors was not known, potentially confounding age-related changes in expanded clonotypes. The percentage of naive T cells measured by flow cytometry correlated strongly with observed TCR beta diversity. Compared with the aged group, more naive CD4+ T cells, fewer expanded clones and increased TCR diversity were shown by the long-lived group, suggesting age selection. Estimates of total diversity from one million sequenced T cells were regarded as lower bounds and underestimates. Observed TCR beta diversity per million T cells fell roughly linearly with age, and a significant reduction was already apparent by age roughly 40.

The approximately 39 donors, aged 6 to 90 years, were systemically healthy Caucasian individuals from Russia. Around 9.7 milliliters of peripheral blood were collected from each donor into EDTA-treated Vacutainer tubes. Ficoll-Paque density-gradient centrifugation was used to isolate PBMCs, with at least 6.5 million per sample. Trizol reagent was used to extract total RNA from the PBMCs, yielding at least 6 micrograms per sample. For every donor, an aliquot of PBMCs went through flow cytometry to measure the percentages of naive CD45RAhigh/CD27high T cells. V is pared back by 0 bases and J by 5 bases, with 14 bases lying between the germline termini. Taken from cysteine to phenylalanine, the CDR3 has 16 residues. Only the CDR3 portion is preserved as DNA: 48 bases, with reading frame beginning at the first base. The germline V gene (reference sequence) provides CDR1 SGHNT and CDR2 YYREEE. The library was obtained by 5' RACE. TCRdb names Illumina HiSeq 2500 as the instrument used. A second PCR of roughly 6 to 11 cycles was run with a J-beta primer mix and a sample-barcoded 5' primer. A template-switch 5' adaptor carrying 12 random nucleotides introduced a unique molecular identifier onto each TCR beta cDNA molecule. Each sample yielded at least 2.5 million CDR3-containing paired-end reads. All of the RNA was converted into first-strand cDNA using the Mint cDNA synthesis kit, with a TRBC-specific oligonucleotide serving as the primer. Following uracil-DNA glycosylase treatment, a first 18-cycle PCR with universal primers M1SS and BC2_uni_R was performed on all cDNA. On the authors' methods: Each sample was normalized by randomly selecting 1 million high-quality reads, each carrying a distinct molecular identifier. Instead of being binned into consensus sequences, reads with shared molecular identifiers were discarded. MiTCR, run with a Q25 quality threshold and the strictest error-elimination algorithm, handled CDR3 identification, clonotype clustering and error correction. A nonparametric unseen species model with Euler transformation was used to estimate a lower bound on total TCR beta diversity. TCRdb reran the public reads through fastp at Q25 and MiXCR, keeping productive beta chains. CDR3 protein duplicates are merged, each entry listing the most common genes and DNA. For this entry, the V and J calls and clone size follow TCRdb and not the study's own pipeline. This sample gives 700,000 or so distinct CDR3 sequences in total; roughly 43% of them show up just once. Around 32% of the sample is in the top ten clones.

Details on this clonotype: This receptor's antigen is unknown. Base qualities are not provided; no much larger clone lies one nucleotide away.

The rearranged chain carries TRBV5-4 and TRBJ2-2; TRBD2 could be the D gene, as 6 bases match. This clonotype was sampled from a man at least 80 years old in good health. Sequencing was performed on blood. The nucleotide sequence is given as TGTGCCAGCAGCTTGGACCCAACGGGGGTGACCGGGGAGCTGTTTTTT. The translation is CASSLDPTGVTGELFF.